This T cell receptor (beta chain) was retrieved from a study of immune evolution from preneoplasia to lung adenocarcinoma. Clones were read by immunoSEQ multiplex PCR, and TCRdb kept only the in-frame ones, dropping some. The sample has thousands of clones, about 83% seen once. H&E slides confirmed each diagnosis, reviewed by two pathologists independently. Germline V CDR1 and CDR2: MNHNS, SASEGT. The length of the CDR3 is 13 residues. V lost 2 bases and J 10 bases, leaving 9 bases between the germline ends. Material for sequencing was FFPE adjacent normal lung tissue. This sequence originates from a person between 65 and 79 years old with lung adenocarcinoma. The rearrangement uses TRBV6-1 and TRBJ1-6, with D perhaps matching TRBD1 (5 bases). CDR3 residues: CASSERDVSPLHF. As DNA, the CDR3 is TGTGCCAGCAGTGAAAGGGACGTCTCACCCCTCCACTTT.